What follows are 22 T cell receptor beta chains derived from one specimen sequenced in a study of T cells in women clearing cervical HPV infection. Sequenced by immunoSEQ multiplex PCR; TCRdb stores in-frame clones only, minus some. The table for this sample gives fewer than 35,000 clones. Sequenced material: blood buffy coat. These receptors originate from a woman aged 18-70 years with a cervical HPV16 infection that either progressed to CIN3+ or cleared (not recorded which).

With regard to this clone: The DNA ends 3 residues before the CDR3 does, and the rest of the CDR3 is filled in from the germline J gene. The chain combines TRBV19 with TRBJ1-1; 9 nucleotides agree with TRBD1. Per the germline V gene, CDR1 is LNHDA and CDR2 is SQIVND (reference sequence). The CDR3 extends over 15 amino acids. V shed 4 bases and J 6 bases; nucleotides not matched to a gene: 9. The CDR3 here is CASSTSDRGVPEAFF. The DNA read from the CDR3 is TGTGCCAGTAGTACCTCGGACAGGGGTGTTCCTGAA.

Remarks on this clone: The observed sequence ends 3 residues before the CDR3 terminus, with the missing tail filled in from the germline J gene. V usage is TRBV6-2 or TRBV6-3 and J usage is TRBJ2-3; D may be TRBD1 (6 bases). CDR1 and CDR2 from the germline V gene are MNHEY and SVGEGT. This CDR3 contains 14 residues. CDR3 sequence: CASMTGLSNQPQYF. The CDR3 bases that were read are TGTGCCAGCATGACAGGACTTAGCAATCAGCCG.

Regarding this clone: The read is 3 residues too short to cover the CDR3 end, so that end is filled in from the germline J gene. The chain is built from TRBV7-3 and TRBJ2-5; D is unclear. Germline CDR1 is SGHTA and CDR2 is FQGTGA. Trimming took off 8 bases at V and 7 bases at J, with 5 bases between the two ends. The CDR3 is 9 amino acids. Partial CDR3 DNA: TGTGCCAGCGAAGCGACC. As protein: CASEAT. The whole CDR3 sequence reads CASEATQYF.

A remark on this clone: The read stops 3 residues short of the end of the CDR3; the missing end is completed from the germline J gene. The chain couples TRBV10-3 to TRBJ2-1, with 13 bases that match TRBD2. The germline gives CDR1 ENHRY, CDR2 SYGVKD. The J segment lost 6 bases and the V segment lost 6 bases, leaving 5 bases of the junction unmatched. The CDR3 has 15 amino acids. CDR3 amino acids: CAISLGLAGVNEQFF. The DNA read from the CDR3 is TGTGCCATCAGCCTAGGACTAGCGGGAGTCAATGAG.

Worth noting for this clone: The read falls 3 residues short of the CDR3 end, and the missing part is taken from the germline J gene. V is TRBV7-9 and J is TRBJ1-1, with 10 bases matching TRBD1. CDR1 and CDR2 from the germline V gene are SEHNR and FQNEAQ (reference sequence). The CDR3 is 15 amino acids. Losses at the gene ends were 5 bases for V and 5 bases for J; bases not matched to a gene: 8. CDR3 region: CASSMRTGGTTEAFF. CDR3 bases read: TGTGCCAGCAGCATGAGGACAGGGGGAACAACTGAA.

Comment on this clone: The missing CDR3 end, 3 residues past where the read stops, is filled in from the germline J gene. J is TRBJ2-1 and V is TRBV30, with TRBD2 matching 10 bases. The germline CDR1 and CDR2 sequences are GTSNPN and SVGIG (reference sequence). V gave up 3 bases and J gave up 8 bases; unmatched junction bases: 31. The CDR3 spans 22 residues. Here the CDR3 reads CAWSPRVKLASGSISSIYEQFF. The sequenced CDR3 bases are TGTGCCTGGAGCCCTAGAGTAAAGTTGGCTAGCGGGAGTATCTCTAGTATCTATGAG.

Note on this clone: Read coverage stops 3 residues before the CDR3 terminus; the germline J gene supplies the remainder. The genes are TRBV10-1 and TRBJ2-3; D remains unclear. V shed 1 base and J shed 0 bases, with 5 bases lying between them. CDR3 length: 14 amino acids. Germline CDR1 and CDR2: WNHNN and SYGVQD (reference sequence). CDR3 bases read: TGCGCCAGCAGTGAGTACAGTAGCACAGATACG. Its protein is CASSEYSSTDT. The complete CDR3 sequence is CASSEYSSTDTQYF.

Comments on this clone: The read ends 3 residues shy of where the CDR3 ends; the end is completed using the germline J gene. The chain employs TRBV19 and TRBJ1-3; TRBD1 matches 10 bases. The germline V gene has CDR1 LNHDA and CDR2 SQIVND (reference sequence). CDR3 size: 15 residues. With V trimmed by 3 bases and J by 5 bases, 4 bases remained unmatched. The CDR3 DNA, read in part, is TGTGCCAGTAGTATCTGGGACAGGGGAAGAAACACC. The encoded protein is CASSIWDRGRNT. The full CDR3 is CASSIWDRGRNTIYF. Looking up the rest from reference TRBV19 and TRBJ1-3 gives the full variable domain: DGGITQSPKYLFRKEGQNVTLSCEQNLNHDAMYWYRQDPGQGLRLIYYSQIVNDFQKGDIAEGYSVSREKKESFPLTVTSAQKNPTAFYLCASSIWDRGRNTIYFGEGSWLTVV.

As concerns this clone: Read data end 3 residues before the CDR3 end; the end is taken from the germline J gene. This chain connects TRBV28 to TRBJ1-1; D not resolved. The CDR3 runs to 16 residues. CDR1 is MDHEN, CDR2 SYDVKM, per germline. The V end was cut by 4 bases, the J end by 0 bases, with 15 bases between. The sequenced part of the CDR3 DNA is TGTGCCAGCAGTTCCCCACCTGGCGGTATGAACACTGAA. Its translation is CASSSPPGGMNTE. The entire CDR3 reads CASSSPPGGMNTEAFF.

To note about this clone: A junction end diverges from the germline sequence, so it may reflect a read error. The CDR3 end lies 3 residues beyond the end of the read and is filled in from the germline J gene. This sample also contains other DNA sequences that code for the same CDR3. The chain has TRBV2 and TRBJ1-3; 10 positions agree with TRBD1. The CDR3 runs 15 residues. Germline CDR1 and CDR2: SNHLY and FYNNEI. CDR3 DNA, as far as it was read: TGTGCCAGCAGAAAGGGACAGGGGTCCGGAAACACG. Protein: CASRKGQGSGNT. The whole CDR3 sequence reads CASRKGQGSGNTIYF.

Comments on this clone: The read finishes 3 residues shy of the CDR3 end, and the germline J gene is used to complete it. J is TRBJ2-5 and V is TRBV20-1; 7 bases align to TRBD2. Germline V CDR1 and CDR2: DFQATT, SNEGSKA (reference sequence). This CDR3 spans 13 amino acids. J was trimmed by 5 bases and V by 1 base; bases with no gene match: 4. The CDR3 DNA, read in part, is TGCAGTGCTAGAGGCGGGAGCGGGGAGACC. It yields the protein CSARGGSGET. The whole CDR3 sequence reads CSARGGSGETQYF.

Remarks on this clone: Read data end 3 residues before the CDR3 end; the end is taken from the germline J gene. The V call is TRBV20-1, the J call TRBJ1-6, with D maybe TRBD1 (6 bases). Germline loops: CDR1 DFQATT, CDR2 SNEGSKA (reference sequence). This CDR3 has 13 residues. V dropped 5 bases and J dropped 6 bases, with 11 bases sitting between them. The part of the CDR3 DNA that was read is TGCAGTGCTGGACAGTTTACTAATTCACCC. It specifies CSAGQFTNSP. The whole CDR3 sequence is CSAGQFTNSPLHF.

Remarks on this clone: Read data end 3 residues before the CDR3 end; the end is taken from the germline J gene. V is TRBV5-1 and J is TRBJ2-2, with TRBD1 as a possible D gene (5 bases). The ends were cut back, 6 bases at V and 7 bases at J, with 13 bases in the middle. This CDR3 is 13 amino acids long. Per the germline V gene, CDR1 is SGHRS and CDR2 is YFSETQ. This CDR3 is CASILGPNGELFF. The DNA read from the CDR3 is TGCGCCAGCATTCTGGGGCCGAACGGGGAG. Based on the CDR3 plus reference TRBV5-1 and TRBJ2-2, the full variable domain is KAGVTQTPRYLIKTRGQQVTLSCSPISGHRSVSWYQQTPGQGLQFLFEYFSETQRNKGNFPGRFSGRQFSNSRSEMNVSTLELGDSALYLCASILGPNGELFFGEGSRLTVL.

Regarding this clone: Its ends do not fully match the called genes, so a read error is possible. The read terminates 3 residues ahead of where the CDR3 ends, so the germline J gene completes it. The rearrangement joins TRBV18 to TRBJ1-1; TRBD1 agrees at 9 bases. The CDR3 consists of 15 residues. Germline V lookup: CDR1 KGHSH, CDR2 LQKENI. The sequenced part of the CDR3 DNA is TGTGCCAGCTCCCCACCGGGACAGGGTGCCACTGAA. Its translation is CASSPPGQGATE. The full CDR3 sequence reads CASSPPGQGATEAFF.

The CDR3 here is CASSPSGGDTQYF. The DNA read from the CDR3 is TGTGCCAGCAGCCCTTCCGGTGGAGATACG. The chain carries TRBV12-3 or TRBV12-4 and TRBJ2-3; the D is unclear. The read is 3 residues too short to cover the CDR3 end, so that end is filled in from the germline J gene. The CDR3 is 13 residues long. V lost 6 bases to trimming and J lost 5 bases, with 12 bases between them.

In regard to this clone: The read is 3 residues too short to cover the CDR3 end, so that end is filled in from the germline J gene. The J gene is TRBJ2-3, the V gene TRBV11-2, with 9 bases lining up with TRBD1. Trimming removed 10 bases from V and 0 bases from J; junction bases left unmatched: 2. CDR1 is SGHAT and CDR2 is FQNNGV in the germline V gene. This CDR3 is built from 13 residues. The CDR3 DNA, read in part, is TGTGCCAAAGACAGGGGGAGCACAGATACG. Amino acid sequence: CAKDRGSTDT. The full-length CDR3 reads as CAKDRGSTDTQYF.

The CDR3 region is CASSSYGQGDGQYF. The sequenced part of the CDR3 DNA is TGTGCCAGCAGCTCATACGGACAGGGAGATGGT. The rearrangement joins TRBV7-9 to TRBJ2-4; 8 nucleotides align to TRBD1. The read terminates 3 residues before the CDR3 end, so the remaining end is supplied by the germline J gene. The CDR3 consists of 14 residues. Germline-derived CDR1 and CDR2 are SEHNR and FQNEAQ (reference sequence).

Turning to this clone: The read comes to an end 3 residues before the CDR3 does, leaving the germline J gene to fill in the end. The rearrangement joins TRBV19 to TRBJ1-1; a weak D match, TRBD1 (5 bases). With 5 bases removed from V and 0 bases from J, the gap between germline ends came to 10 bases. Germline-derived CDR1 and CDR2 are LNHDA and SQIVND (reference sequence). CDR3 length: 14 amino acids. CDR3 bases read: TGTGCCAGTAGTCCAGGGATCATGAACACTGAA. It specifies CASSPGIMNTE. The entire CDR3 is CASSPGIMNTEAFF.

On this clone itself: Read coverage stops 3 residues before the CDR3 terminus; the germline J gene supplies the remainder. The V gene is TRBV5-1, the J gene TRBJ1-2; tentatively, D is TRBD1 (6 bases). Germline CDR1 SGHRS, CDR2 YFSETQ. The ends were cut back, 5 bases at V and 3 bases at J, with 14 bases in the middle. This CDR3 comprises 14 residues. The CDR3 here is CASRLDSMDYGYTF. The part of the CDR3 DNA that was read is TGCGCCAGCAGACTGGACAGTATGGACTATGGC.

A remark on this clone: The read gets to within 3 residues of the CDR3 end, and the germline J gene fills in the rest. The chain recombines TRBV28 with TRBJ1-4, with 8 bases fitting TRBD1. The trim removed 1 base at V and 3 bases at J, leaving 7 bases unmatched. The length of the CDR3 is 17 residues. Germline loops: CDR1 MDHEN, CDR2 SYDVKM. The CDR3 sequence: CASSLSPQGASNEKLFF. CDR3 DNA (partial): TGTGCCAGCAGTTTATCCCCCCAGGGGGCGTCTAATGAAAAA.

The CDR3 DNA, read in part, is TGTGCCAGCAGCGGGACAGGGGGCAGTAGTGGC. Translated: CASSGTGGSSG. The full-length CDR3 reads as CASSGTGGSSGYTF. J is TRBJ1-2 and V is TRBV7-9; 12 bases line up with TRBD1. The read ends 3 residues before the CDR3 terminus; that terminus is restored from the germline J gene. This CDR3 comprises 14 residues. The trim removed 5 bases at V and 7 bases at J, leaving 5 bases unmatched. Looked up from germline, CDR1 is SEHNR and CDR2 is FQNEAQ (reference sequence). The whole variable domain, filled in from reference TRBV7-9 and TRBJ1-2, reads DTGVSQNPRHKITKRGQNVTFRCDPISEHNRLYWYRQTLGQGPEFLTYFQNEAQLEKSRLLSDRFSAERPKGSFSTLEIQRTEQGDSAMYLCASSGTGGSSGYTFGSGTRLTVV.

Points on this clone: Read sequence stops 3 residues before the CDR3 end, and the germline J gene provides the missing end. The V gene is TRBV28, the J gene TRBJ1-3; D perhaps matches TRBD1 (6 bases). Trimming took off 2 bases at V and 0 bases at J, with 8 bases between the two ends. Germline V gene data show CDR1 as MDHEN and CDR2 as SYDVKM. The CDR3 contains 15 residues. The CDR3 DNA, read in part, is TGTGCCAGCAGTTTAGGACAGTTCTCTGGAAACACC. This translates into CASSLGQFSGNT. The full CDR3 is CASSLGQFSGNTIYF. The full variable domain, rest sourced from reference TRBV28 and TRBJ1-3, is DVKVTQSSRYLVKRTGEKVFLECVQDMDHENMFWYRQDPGLGLRLIYFSYDVKMKEKGDIPEGYSVSREKKERFSLILESASTNQTSMYLCASSLGQFSGNTIYFGEGSWLTVV.